Below, 11 T cell receptor beta chains from the same sample are listed, as sequenced in a study of identical twins (dated by TCRdb to about 2016). The library relied on 5' RACE. Sequencing instrument: Illumina HiSeq 2000. The public sequencing data were trimmed at Q25 with fastp and processed into clonotypes with MiXCR by TCRdb, which kept only in-frame beta chains. Each CDR3 protein gets just one entry, which takes the most common genes and DNA from the rows behind it. The sample records hundreds of thousands of distinct CDR3 sequences, around 12% of which are singletons. The top ten clones comprise about 7% of the sample. This sample also belongs to another study, concerning yellow fever vaccine responses in identical twins.

The sequencing sample was made of CD8+ T cells sorted from blood. These receptors all come from a woman aged 18-35 years in good health.

The V call is TRBV20-1, the J call TRBJ2-3; 12 bases fit TRBD2. V lost 2 bases and J lost 1; bases outside the gene matches: 16. Germline V gene data show CDR1 as DFQATT and CDR2 as SNEGSKA (reference sequence). CDR3 size: 20 residues. The CDR3 sequence: CSARCTSSGGASEGTDTQYF. CDR3 nucleotides: TGCAGTGCTAGATGCACGTCTAGCGGGGGGGCCTCCGAGGGCACAGATACGCAGTATTTT.

The chain recombines TRBV25-1 with TRBJ1-1; D is uncertain. V lost 3 bases and J 7 bases, leaving 21 bases between the germline ends. This CDR3 has 16 amino acids. Germline CDR1 and CDR2: MGHDK and SYGVNS. CDR3 region: CASSDILIGRSGEAFF. The CDR3 DNA sequence: TGTGCCAGCAGTGATATTCTAATAGGGCGGAGCGGTGAAGCTTTCTTT.

This clonotype turned up a few times. V is TRBV10-1 and J is TRBJ2-3; D unclear. V was trimmed by 3 bases and J by 7 bases, leaving 17 bases between them. Per the germline V gene, CDR1 is WNHNN and CDR2 is SYGVQD (reference sequence). The CDR3 sequence is 15 residues long. The CDR3 nucleotides are TGCGCCAGCAGTGAATCGGCGTCTAGTACTAATACGCAGTATTTT. Translated, it gives CASSESASSTNTQYF.

J is TRBJ2-1 and V is TRBV6-1; TRBD1 or TRBD2 may be the D gene (5 bases each). The CDR3 runs to 15 residues. V shed 0 bases and J shed 4 bases, with 10 bases lying between them. Per the germline V gene, CDR1 is MNHNS and CDR2 is SASEGT. CDR3 sequence: CASSEAQGEYNEQFF. The CDR3 nucleotides read TGTGCCAGCAGTGAAGCGCAGGGAGAGTACAATGAGCAGTTCTTC.

This clonotype occurred once. J is TRBJ2-1 and V is TRBV2, with D unresolved. The germline V gene has CDR1 SNHLY and CDR2 FYNNEI. The CDR3 totals 12 residues. V lost 10 bases, J lost 5 bases, and 12 bases lay in between. CDR3 nucleotide sequence: TGTGCCACCCCGGACGGACACAATGAGCAGTTCTTC. The encoded protein is CATPDGHNEQFF.

This sequence joins TRBV15 and TRBJ2-1; TRBD1 matches 7 bases. The CDR3 totals 22 residues. The germline V gene encodes CDR1 LNHNV and CDR2 YYDKDF (reference sequence). The V gene end was trimmed by 1 base and the J gene end by 10 bases; junction bases not matched to a gene: 31. The CDR3 DNA sequence: TGTGCCACCAGCAGAGGAAGCCAAGGCAGGGGGATGAGCCTAGACCCCTTTGGAGAGCAGTTCTTC. Translating gives CATSRGSQGRGMSLDPFGEQFF.

This clonotype was seen a few times. V and J are TRBV5-1 and TRBJ2-7; tentative D call: TRBD2 (5 bases). Germline CDR1 and CDR2: SGHRS and YFSETQ. V was clipped by 4 bases and J by 0 bases, with 11 bases between them. CDR3 size: 14 residues. The CDR3 DNA is TGCGCCAGCAGCCTCGGACTCAACTCCTACGAGCAGTACTTC. It specifies CASSLGLNSYEQYF.

The chain is built from TRBV7-9 and TRBJ2-1, with D possibly being TRBD1 (8 bases). The V and J ends lost 5 bases and 0 bases respectively, with 14 bases between them. The length of the CDR3 is 16 residues. In germline, CDR1 is SEHNR, CDR2 FQNEAQ (reference sequence). The chain's CDR3 is CASSLQGGSSYNEQFF. The DNA of the CDR3 is TGTGCCAGCAGCCTACAGGGGGGGAGCTCCTACAATGAGCAGTTCTTC.

CDR3 DNA sequence: TGTGCCAGCAGCCCACGTGGCGGGGTGGGTCAGCCCCAGCATTTT. It translates to CASSPRGGVGQPQHF. J is TRBJ1-5 and V is TRBV7-9; no definite D call. Trimming removed 5 bases from V and 6 bases from J, with 17 bases in between. Germline-derived CDR1 and CDR2 are SEHNR and FQNEAQ (reference sequence). The CDR3 is 15 amino acids.

The rearrangement links TRBV19 to TRBJ2-1; 7 bases agree with TRBD2. The CDR3 has 15 residues. Per germline, CDR1 LNHDA and CDR2 SQIVND (reference sequence). Trimming removed 7 bases from V and 3 bases from J; junction bases left unmatched: 9. The CDR3 bases are TGTGCCAGTACCATCATTAGCGGGCACTACAATGAGCAGTTCTTC. Amino acids: CASTIISGHYNEQFF.

The chain is built from TRBV7-3 and TRBJ1-1, with a tentative D call TRBD1 (5 bases). Germline V gene sequence: CDR1 SGHTA, CDR2 FQGTGA. The CDR3 is 15 amino acids. The germline V and J ends were trimmed by 3 bases and 3 bases, with 14 bases remaining between them. The DNA of the CDR3 is TGTGCCAGCAGCTTGGGGGAAGTAAGGGACACTGAAGCTTTCTTT. Protein product: CASSLGEVRDTEAFF. The variable domain in full, completed from reference TRBV7-3 and TRBJ1-1, reads GAGVSQTPSNKVTEKGKYVELRCDPISGHTALYWYRQSLGQGPEFLIYFQGTGAADDSGLPNDRFFAVRPEGSVSTLKIQRTERGDSAVYLCASSLGEVRDTEAFFGQGTRLTVV.